This T cell receptor beta chain comes out of a study of post-analysis software for immune sequencing data. Trimming cost V 4 bases and J 4 bases; bases outside gene matches: 9. The CDR3 loop spans 16 amino acids. Germline CDR1 is SEHNR and CDR2 is FQNEAQ (reference sequence). Notes on the study in general: Controls had significantly higher normalized Chao1 diversity than multiple sclerosis patients. By F measure, samples from a shared preparation batch strongly co-clustered. When patients were compared with controls, roughly five TRBV segments were more frequent, TRBV5-6, TRBV5-1 and TRBV20-1 among them.

This clonotype was seen a handful of times. Its antigen is unknown. Unique-molecular-identifier-tagged TCR beta cDNA libraries were used. Around 460,000 cDNA molecules came from approximately 1 to 10 million T cells. MiXCR was run by TCRdb on the PCR reads, yielding one entry per CDR3 protein. The sample includes around 180,000 distinct CDR3 sequences, about 32% of them seen just once. V is TRBV7-9 and J is TRBJ2-1; 8 nucleotides match TRBD2. The TCR originated in a girl aged 5-17 years with multiple sclerosis. Sequencing used blood. The CDR3 is CASSSSSGRTYNEQFF. In nucleotides, the CDR3 is TGTGCCAGCAGCTCGTCTAGCGGGCGGACGTACAATGAGCAGTTCTTC.